The next 21 T cell receptor beta chains were all read from a single sample in a study of Ad26.COV2.S vaccination and SARS-CoV-2 variants (dated by TCRdb to the early 2020s). According to the study, the label for this sample's treatment or condition signals: roughly 18 received Ad26.COV2.S at low or high dose, single or two shots; about 5 received placebo; per-sample allocation not given. Repertoires of vaccine and placebo recipients were sequenced from samples collected on day 63 after the first injection. Library preparation employed the immunoSEQ multiplex PCR assay. The table was pulled from immuneACCESS by TCRdb, which kept in-frame rearrangements only. Such tables lose some clones; where checked, under half of the loss comes from unresolved V genes, and the rest has no known cause. Recorded for this sample are around 450,000 clones; 89% of them occurred a single time. The top ten clonotypes cover about 1.7% of the sample.

The sequencing used peripheral blood, collected in a trial of Ad26.COV2.S vaccine versus placebo. The receptors derive from a person aged 18-65 years who received the Ad26.COV2.S COVID-19 vaccine or a placebo.

Turning to this clone: Additional DNA sequences in this sample encode the identical CDR3. The chain is built from TRBV4-1 and TRBJ1-2; 7 nucleotides match TRBD1. This CDR3 is 13 amino acids long. With V trimmed by 3 bases and J by 2 bases, 0 bases remained unmatched. Germline V gives CDR1 MGHRA, CDR2 YSYEKL. The CDR3 bases are TGCGCCAGCAGCCAGGGACAGAACTATGGCTACACCTTC. It translates to CASSQGQNYGYTF.

This chain uses TRBV15 with TRBJ2-7, with D tentatively TRBD1 or TRBD2 (6 bases each). CDR1 LNHNV and CDR2 YYDKDF come from the germline V gene (reference sequence). CDR3 length: 15 amino acids. V lost 4 bases to trimming and J lost 3 bases, with 16 bases between them. CDR3 in amino acids: CATSNPPGADYEQYF. CDR3 sequence (DNA): TGTGCCACCAGCAATCCCCCGGGGGCCGACTACGAGCAGTACTTC.

This clone has only a few counts. The chain couples TRBV10-2 to TRBJ2-1, with no clear D. Looked up from germline, CDR1 is WSHSY and CDR2 is SAAADI. The CDR3 covers 15 residues. Trimming cost V 5 bases and J 0 bases, with 11 bases left between them. CDR3 sequence: CASSIVRSSYNEQFF. CDR3 sequence (DNA): TGCGCCAGCAGTATAGTAAGGAGCTCCTACAATGAGCAGTTCTTC.

CDR3 in DNA: TGTGCCGTGGCGGGAGGGCCGGAAGAGCAGTTCTTC. It translates to CAVAGGPEEQFF. The V and J genes are TRBV28 and TRBJ2-1, with 9 bases fitting TRBD2. Looked up from germline, CDR1 is MDHEN and CDR2 is SYDVKM. The CDR3 is made up of 12 amino acids. V lost 11 bases, J lost 10 bases, and 9 bases stayed unmatched.

This clone appeared a few times. The gene calls are TRBV2 and TRBJ1-4; a possible D gene is TRBD1 (5 bases). The V and J ends lost 3 bases and 7 bases respectively, with 9 bases between them. The CDR3 contains 13 residues. Per germline, CDR1 SNHLY and CDR2 FYNNEI. This CDR3 is CASSDRVFEKLFF. CDR3 DNA sequence: TGTGCCAGCAGTGACAGGGTTTTTGAAAAACTGTTTTTT.

The rearrangement links TRBV5-1 to TRBJ2-1, with D maybe TRBD1 (5 bases). Trimming left V 0 bases short and J 4 bases short, with 11 bases between. CDR1 is SGHRS and CDR2 is YFSETQ in the germline V gene. The CDR3 runs 15 residues. CDR3 residues: CASSLEAGRYNEQFF. CDR3 nucleotide sequence: TGCGCCAGCAGCTTGGAGGCAGGGCGGTACAATGAGCAGTTCTTC. The full variable domain, completed using reference TRBV5-1 and TRBJ2-1, is KAGVTQTPRYLIKTRGQQVTLSCSPISGHRSVSWYQQTPGQGLQFLFEYFSETQRNKGNFPGRFSGRQFSNSRSEMNVSTLELGDSALYLCASSLEAGRYNEQFFGPGTRLTVL.

The V call is TRBV29-1, the J call TRBJ2-7, with D perhaps matching TRBD1 (6 bases). CDR3 length: 14 residues. The germline CDR1 and CDR2 sequences are SQVTM and ANQGSEA. The germline V and J ends were trimmed by 3 bases and 4 bases, with 16 bases remaining between them. CDR3 DNA: TGCAGCGTTGATTTAGGGGGAACTTTTTACGAGCAGTACTTC. Protein sequence: CSVDLGGTFYEQYF.

The V and J genes are TRBV7-9 and TRBJ2-1; 10 bases are a match to TRBD2. The germline V gene encodes CDR1 SEHNR and CDR2 FQNEAQ (reference sequence). This CDR3 has 16 residues. Unmatched junction bases numbered 7, after V lost 5 bases and J lost 3 bases. The CDR3 protein is CASSPLAGLGYNEQFF. DNA for the CDR3: TGTGCCAGCAGCCCACTAGCGGGATTAGGCTACAATGAGCAGTTCTTC.

The chain employs TRBV7-9 and TRBJ2-7; 8 bases align to TRBD1. J lost 5 bases, V lost 3 bases, and 6 bases had no gene match. The CDR3 covers 14 residues. Germline CDR1 and CDR2: SEHNR and FQNEAQ (reference sequence). CDR3 DNA sequence: TGTGCCAGCAGCTTTGGGGACAGGCGCAACGAGCAGTACTTC. Amino acid sequence: CASSFGDRRNEQYF.

V is TRBV20-1 and J is TRBJ2-1; D gene unclear. Looked up from germline, CDR1 is DFQATT and CDR2 is SNEGSKA (reference sequence). Trimming cost V 6 bases and J 8 bases, with 11 bases left between them. The CDR3 length is 11 residues. The DNA for the CDR3 is TGCAGTGCGGAACCTAGGCATGAGCAGTTCTTC. Translated: CSAEPRHEQFF.

The V and J genes are TRBV9 and TRBJ2-7, with a possible D match to TRBD1 (6 bases). There are 14 residues in the CDR3. Trimming shortened V by 0 bases and J by 3 bases, and 10 bases separated the two germline ends. Per germline, CDR1 SGDLS and CDR2 YYNGEE. CDR3 region: CASSVEGHNYEQYF. DNA for the CDR3: TGTGCCAGCAGCGTAGAGGGACACAACTACGAGCAGTACTTC. The full variable domain, its missing parts supplied by reference TRBV9 and TRBJ2-7, is DSGVTQTPKHLITATGQRVTLRCSPRSGDLSVYWYQQSLDQGLQFLIQYYNGEERAKGNILERFSAQQFPDLHSELNLSSLELGDSALYFCASSVEGHNYEQYFGPGTRLTVT.

This rearrangement joins TRBV11-2 to TRBJ2-7; D not resolved. The ends were cut back, 4 bases at V and 5 bases at J, with 18 bases in the middle. In germline, CDR1 is SGHAT, CDR2 FQNNGV. The CDR3 has 15 residues. The CDR3 DNA sequence: TGTGCCAGCAGCTCGAGCAGCCGTTCCCCCGACGAGCAGTACTTC. Translating gives CASSSSSRSPDEQYF. Full variable domain (remainder filled in from reference TRBV11-2 and TRBJ2-7): EAGVAQSPRYKIIEKRQSVAFWCNPISGHATLYWYQQILGQGPKLLIQFQNNGVVDDSQLPKDRFSAERLKGVDSTLKIQPAKLEDSAVYLCASSSSSRSPDEQYFGPGTRLTVT.

The chain links TRBV6-5 to TRBJ2-1, with D uncertain. The CDR3 runs 15 residues. V was clipped by 5 bases and J by 1 base, with 12 bases between them. Germline CDR1 and CDR2: MNHEY and SVGAGI. The CDR3 DNA reads TGTGCCAGCAGTCCCTGGACGGTTTCCTACAATGAGCAGTTCTTC. Protein sequence: CASSPWTVSYNEQFF.

This clone has a single count. The J gene is TRBJ1-2, the V gene TRBV4-3, with D possibly matching TRBD1 (5 bases). Looked up from germline, CDR1 is LGHNA and CDR2 is YSLEER. The CDR3 has 17 amino acids. With 0 bases removed from V and 7 bases from J, the gap between germline ends came to 21 bases. This CDR3 is CASSQEIRATVFGGYTF. The CDR3 region has the DNA TGCGCCAGCAGCCAAGAAATCCGCGCGACAGTATTCGGTGGCTACACCTTC.

The J gene is TRBJ1-1, the V gene TRBV5-1, with 8 nucleotides matching TRBD1. The CDR3 loop spans 15 amino acids. V was clipped by 0 bases and J by 0 bases; unmatched bases: 1. CDR1 and CDR2 from the germline V gene are SGHRS and YFSETQ. The CDR3 is CASSLGTGLNTEAFF. The CDR3 bases are TGCGCCAGCAGCTTGGGGACAGGGCTGAACACTGAAGCTTTCTTT. The complete variable domain, with remaining parts taken from reference TRBV5-1 and TRBJ1-1, reads KAGVTQTPRYLIKTRGQQVTLSCSPISGHRSVSWYQQTPGQGLQFLFEYFSETQRNKGNFPGRFSGRQFSNSRSEMNVSTLELGDSALYLCASSLGTGLNTEAFFGQGTRLTVV.

The rearrangement uses TRBV3-1 (or the pseudogene TRBV3-2) and TRBJ2-2, with D possibly called TRBD1 or TRBD2 (6 bases each). This CDR3 region has 15 residues. Germline V lookup: CDR1 LGHDT, CDR2 YNNKEL (reference sequence). The V gene lost 1 base and the J gene lost 7 bases, with 13 bases spanning the gap. The CDR3 region has the DNA TGTGCCAGCAGCCAAGGATCGGGGGCGGGCGGGGAGCTGTTTTTT. Translated: CASSQGSGAGGELFF.

This chain links TRBV13 with TRBJ2-7; no reliable D call. CDR3 length equals 14 residues. The V and J ends lost 3 bases and 0 bases respectively, with 9 bases between them. Germline V gene lookup returns CDR1 PRHDT and CDR2 FYEKMQ (reference sequence). The CDR3 coding sequence is TGTGCCAGCAGCTTGGGCAGCCTCTCCTACGAGCAGTACTTC. The encoded protein is CASSLGSLSYEQYF.

This chain joins TRBV27 and TRBJ1-1; D is uncertain. The germline V gene encodes CDR1 MNHEY and CDR2 SMNVEV (reference sequence). Trimming pared 2 bases from V and 5 bases from J, leaving 9 bases between. The CDR3 runs 13 residues. The CDR3 nucleotides read TGTGCCAGCAGTTTAGTGCGGGGTACTGAAGCTTTCTTT. As protein: CASSLVRGTEAFF.

This chain uses TRBV24-1 with TRBJ2-1; the D is unclear. Germline CDR1 KGHDR, CDR2 SFDVKD. This CDR3 is built from 11 residues. V was pared by 5 bases and J by 2 bases, with 0 bases between. CDR3 protein: CATSAYNEQFF. In DNA form, the CDR3 reads TGTGCCACCAGTGCCTACAATGAGCAGTTCTTC.

J is TRBJ2-4 and V is TRBV3-1 (or the pseudogene TRBV3-2); 8 bases fit TRBD2. The CDR3 sequence is 19 residues long. V dropped 4 bases and J dropped 2; count of bases not matched to a gene: 16. The germline V gene has CDR1 LGHDT and CDR2 YNNKEL (reference sequence). This CDR3 reads CASSLRHPGGVWTKNIQYF. CDR3 bases: TGTGCCAGCAGCCTTAGGCATCCGGGAGGGGTCTGGACCAAAAACATTCAGTACTTC.

The rearrangement joins TRBV6-1 to TRBJ2-1; TRBD2 matches at 8 bases. Germline-derived CDR1 and CDR2 are MNHNS and SASEGT. V was clipped by 4 bases and J by 0 bases; unmatched bases: 11. CDR3 size: 18 residues. The chain's CDR3 is CASSVGTSTSGSYNEQFF. For the CDR3, the DNA is TGTGCCAGCAGTGTAGGAACCAGCACTAGCGGCTCCTACAATGAGCAGTTCTTC.